This T cell receptor (beta chain) was recorded in a study of regulatory dendritic cells for organ transplantation. Trimming cost V 3 bases and J 6 bases, with 20 bases left between them. Germline V gene data show CDR1 as SGHVS and CDR2 as FNYEAQ. The CDR3 loop spans 16 amino acids. For this clone: The antigen is unknown.

TCRdb's table, derived via immunoSEQ multiplex PCR, lists solely in-frame clones and lacks some. The table records about 34,000 clones, roughly nine tenths of them present only once. Broader study findings: Mature dendritic cells appeared to drive more memory CD8+ clonal expansion than regulatory ones. Alloreactive memory CD8+ T cell pools varied considerably between individuals.

The source is a human donor in good health. V usage is TRBV7-6 and J usage is TRBJ2-5; D is perhaps TRBD2 (5 bases). The sample comprised naive CD4+ T cells from blood. Subset meaning: CD45RA+ naive T cells. CDR3 DNA: TGTGCCAGCAGCTTGGGATCCGGGCTAGCTGTCAAGACCCAGTACTTC. It translates to CASSLGSGLAVKTQYF.